This T cell receptor beta chain was observed in a study of vaccination and CD4 T cells after COVID-19. Cultured CD4+ T cell DNA was sequenced using the Oncomine TCR Beta short-read assay. Each CDR3 protein gets one entry after TCRdb re-called the PCR reads with MiXCR. The sample carries about 21,000 distinct CDR3 sequences, less than 80% recorded once. About this clonotype itself: What it recognizes is unknown.

Germline lookup yields CDR1 LNHNV and CDR2 YYDKDF (reference sequence). The CDR3 covers 15 residues. The V and J ends lost 0 bases and 1 base respectively, with 9 bases between them. Treatment here: roughly nine-day PBMC culture with coronavirus spike peptide pools or control peptides (ViraFEST assay). ViraFEST grew antigen-specific T cells using peptide pools, then sequenced TCRs. The chain carries TRBV15 and TRBJ1-1; no reliable D call. The sample consisted of CD4+ T cells from blood, cultured in vitro, taken before SARS-CoV-2 vaccination. This sequence originates from a human donor who received a COVID-19 vaccine. CDR3 sequence (DNA): TGTGCCACCAGCAGAGAATGGTTTCCGAACACTGAAGCTTTCTTT. Protein: CATSREWFPNTEAFF.